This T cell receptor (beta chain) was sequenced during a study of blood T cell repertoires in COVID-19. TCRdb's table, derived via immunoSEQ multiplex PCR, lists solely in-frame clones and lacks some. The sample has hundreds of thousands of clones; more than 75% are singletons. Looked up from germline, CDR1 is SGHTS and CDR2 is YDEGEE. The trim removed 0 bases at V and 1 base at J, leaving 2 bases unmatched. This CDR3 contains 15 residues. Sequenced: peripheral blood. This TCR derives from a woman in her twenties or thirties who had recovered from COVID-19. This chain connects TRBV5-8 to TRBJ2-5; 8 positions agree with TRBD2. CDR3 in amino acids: CASSLGAGAQETQYF. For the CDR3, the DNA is TGTGCCAGCAGCTTGGGAGCGGGAGCCCAAGAGACCCAGTACTTC.